This T cell receptor beta chain was identified in a study of human thymus T cells. With respect to this clone: The antigen is unknown.

Corrective cardiac surgery supplied the resected thymus tissue. Sequencing used immunoSEQ multiplex PCR; TCRdb keeps in-frame clones, though not all of them. The sample has around 70,000 clones, 90% to 95% seen once. General study results and limits: Reports from related research described highly overlapping thymic repertoires among unrelated individuals.

The receptor was isolated from a girl under three years old with a congenital heart defect but otherwise immunologically healthy. The sample was thymus tissue.

CDR3: CASSLLREKGEQYF. Written as DNA, the CDR3 is TGTGCCAGCAGCTTGTTACGGGAGAAGGGCGAGCAGTACTTC. The chain joins TRBV5-4 to TRBJ2-7, with D possibly being TRBD2 (6 bases). Trimming left V 1 base short and J 6 bases short, with 14 bases between. CDR1 is SGHNT, CDR2 YYREEE, per germline (reference sequence). This CDR3 spans 14 amino acids.